This T cell receptor beta chain appears in the sequencing data of a study of T-cell reconstitution after alpha-beta-depleted transplantation in children. A TCRbeta library incorporating unique molecular identifiers was prepared. TCRdb reprocessed the PCR reads via MiXCR and lists one record per CDR3 protein. The sample includes just over 950,000 distinct CDR3 sequences, less than 30% of them seen just once. The V gene's germline CDR1 is LGHNA and CDR2 YNFKEQ. The CDR3 consists of 12 residues. Trimming stripped 2 bases from V and 7 bases from J, with 6 bases between. This clonotype was observed a handful of times.

This chain links TRBV4-2 with TRBJ2-1; D gene unclear. The sequences come from PBMCs, mostly from graft donor cells, collected 360 days after TCRalphabeta/CD19-depleted stem cell transplant. This TCR came from a boy under three years old who had a stem cell transplant for SCID, so the T cells may come from the graft donor. DNA for the CDR3: TGTGCCAGCAGCCAACCCGGTAATGAGCAGTTCTTC. Its protein is CASSQPGNEQFF.